Listed here are 28 T cell receptor beta chains from one sample, sequenced in a study of shared clonotypes between healthy human individuals. The method was immunoSEQ multiplex PCR; TCRdb's version includes in-frame clones alone and lacks a portion of them. The sample has around 940,000 clones; 76% are singletons. Sequencing was done on a sample of memory CD4+ T cells sorted from blood. Subset indicated: CD45RA-negative fraction. The receptor set was obtained from a man aged 18 to 35 in good health.

The rearrangement uses TRBV28 and TRBJ1-1; D uncertain. CDR3 length: 16 residues. Germline values: CDR1 MDHEN, CDR2 SYDVKM. Deletions cut 4 bases from V and 0 bases from J, with 15 bases between. The chain's CDR3 is CASSSPSRTMNTEAFF. In DNA, the CDR3 is TGTGCCAGCAGTTCGCCGTCCCGGACCATGAACACTGAAGCTTTCTTT.

This clone was seen a handful of times. At the DNA level, this CDR3 is encoded by other sequences in the same sample as well. The rearrangement joins TRBV9 to TRBJ2-1; D is undetermined. The CDR3 sequence is 12 residues long. Deletions cut 3 bases from V and 4 bases from J, with 5 bases between. Germline V gene data show CDR1 as SGDLS and CDR2 as YYNGEE. The CDR3 DNA follows: TGTGCCAGCAGCGGGCTATACAATGAGCAGTTCTTC. This encodes CASSGLYNEQFF.

In this sample, this clone turned up many times. Other DNA sequences in this sample translate to the same CDR3. This rearrangement joins TRBV30 to TRBJ1-1, with D perhaps matching TRBD1 (5 bases). This CDR3 has 14 residues. With 1 base removed from V and 0 bases from J, the gap between germline ends came to 9 bases. The germline V gene has CDR1 GTSNPN and CDR2 SVGIG (reference sequence). CDR3 in amino acids: CAWSAGRMNTEAFF. CDR3 bases: TGTGCCTGGAGTGCAGGGCGAATGAACACTGAAGCTTTCTTT.

This clone was found a few times. The chain carries TRBV6-1 and TRBJ1-4, with TRBD1 as a possible D gene (6 bases). V lost 3 bases and J 7 bases, leaving 9 bases between the germline ends. The germline V gene has CDR1 MNHNS and CDR2 SASEGT. The CDR3 has 13 amino acids. In DNA, the CDR3 is TGTGCCAGCAGTGAGAGACAGGCTGAAAAACTGTTTTTT. Residues: CASSERQAEKLFF.

This clone has a handful of counts. V usage is TRBV28 and J usage is TRBJ1-3; D gene ambiguous. The CDR3 spans 17 residues. Germline lookup yields CDR1 MDHEN and CDR2 SYDVKM. Trimming pared 1 base from V and 0 bases from J, leaving 13 bases between. CDR3 amino acids: CASSLSGRLISGNTIYF. The CDR3 DNA follows: TGTGCCAGCAGTTTATCGGGTCGGTTAATCTCTGGAAACACCATATATTTT.

The V gene is TRBV30, the J gene TRBJ1-5; TRBD1 matches at 10 bases. Germline V gives CDR1 GTSNPN, CDR2 SVGIG (reference sequence). V lost 5 bases, J lost 0 bases, and 7 bases stayed unmatched. This CDR3 is 16 amino acids long. In DNA form, the CDR3 reads TGTGCCTGGCGGACAGGGGGATTCTATAGCAATCAGCCCCAGCATTTT. Translating it yields CAWRTGGFYSNQPQHF.

For this clone: Other DNA sequences from this sample encode an identical CDR3 as well. The V call is TRBV6-1, the J call TRBJ1-2; D unclear. The ends were cut back, 8 bases at V and 2 bases at J, with 12 bases in the middle. Per the germline V gene, CDR1 is MNHNS and CDR2 is SASEGT. The CDR3 runs to 13 residues. CDR3 in amino acids: CASGQGRNYGYTF. Here the CDR3 DNA reads TGTGCCAGCGGGCAAGGGCGGAACTATGGCTACACCTTC.

In its sample, this clone was seen a few times. The chain uses TRBV6-6 and TRBJ2-7; 14 bases align to TRBD2. V shed 6 bases and J 4 bases; nucleotides not matched to a gene: 5. The CDR3 totals 15 residues. Germline loops: CDR1 MNHNY, CDR2 SVGAGI (reference sequence). The CDR3 DNA sequence: TGTGCCAGCAGACCCGGGACTAGCGGGAGATACGAGCAGTACTTC. Encoded protein: CASRPGTSGRYEQYF.

V and J are TRBV25-1 and TRBJ1-1, with a possible D match to TRBD1 (5 bases). The germline V gene encodes CDR1 MGHDK and CDR2 SYGVNS. The CDR3 contains 14 residues. Trimming removed 6 bases from V and 3 bases from J, with 14 bases in between. This CDR3 is CASSPGGVDTEAFF. The CDR3 DNA is TGTGCCAGCAGCCCCGGAGGGGTGGACACTGAAGCTTTCTTT.

V is TRBV19 and J is TRBJ1-5, with 9 bases that match TRBD1. Germline V gene data show CDR1 as LNHDA and CDR2 as SQIVND (reference sequence). V was pared by 4 bases and J by 4 bases, with 8 bases of the junction left unmatched. This CDR3 has 16 residues. This chain's CDR3 is CASSNTDRGWNQPQHF. CDR3 in DNA: TGTGCCAGTAGTAATACTGACAGGGGGTGGAATCAGCCCCAGCATTTT.

The genes are TRBV7-2 and TRBJ1-2; no firm D call. Per germline, CDR1 SGHTA and CDR2 FQGNSA. Trimming took off 1 base at V and 5 bases at J, with 17 bases between the two ends. The CDR3 covers 16 residues. Here the CDR3 DNA reads TGTGCCAGCAGCTTAGAAGAGAGGACGGGTGGATATGGCTACACCTTC. This codes for CASSLEERTGGYGYTF.

The chain combines TRBV11-2 with TRBJ2-2; D unclear. The CDR3 sequence is 16 residues long. The germline CDR1 and CDR2 sequences are SGHAT and FQNNGV. V dropped 5 bases and J dropped 0 bases, with 13 bases sitting between them. This CDR3 is CASSPRAESNTGELFF. Here the CDR3 DNA reads TGTGCCAGCAGCCCCCGGGCGGAATCGAACACCGGGGAGCTGTTTTTT.

The chain links TRBV9 to TRBJ2-2, with D perhaps assigned TRBD1 or TRBD2 (6 bases each). The CDR3 totals 15 residues. Trimming stripped 6 bases from V and 2 bases from J, with 14 bases between. The germline V gene encodes CDR1 SGDLS and CDR2 YYNGEE. DNA for the CDR3: TGTGCCAGCAATAAGAGGGGGGTTAACACCGGGGAGCTGTTTTTT. Its translation: CASNKRGVNTGELFF. The full variable domain, with the rest looked up from reference TRBV9 and TRBJ2-2, is DSGVTQTPKHLITATGQRVTLRCSPRSGDLSVYWYQQSLDQGLQFLIQYYNGEERAKGNILERFSAQQFPDLHSELNLSSLELGDSALYFCASNKRGVNTGELFFGEGSRLTVL.

The count of this clone is one. CDR3 loop: CASSRLGLSNQPQHF. The CDR3, as DNA: TGCGCCAGCAGCCGGCTGGGGCTTAGCAATCAGCCCCAGCATTTT. This chain connects TRBV4-1 to TRBJ1-5; D is possibly TRBD1 (5 bases). The CDR3 runs 15 residues. Trimming stripped 4 bases from V and 0 bases from J, with 10 bases between. The germline CDR1 and CDR2 sequences are MGHRA and YSYEKL.

This sequence joins TRBV7-2 and TRBJ1-5; 7 nucleotides align to TRBD1. The CDR3 covers 15 residues. Per the germline V gene, CDR1 is SGHTA and CDR2 is FQGNSA. The V gene end was trimmed by 5 bases and the J gene end by 3 bases; junction bases not matched to a gene: 7. CDR3 in DNA: TGTGCCAGCAGCCAGGGGGGCGGCGACAATCAGCCCCAGCATTTT. Residues: CASSQGGGDNQPQHF.

V gene TRBV2 combines with J gene TRBJ2-7; 9 bases align to TRBD1. The CDR3 runs to 14 residues. The germline CDR1 and CDR2 sequences are SNHLY and FYNNEI. V lost 6 bases to trimming and J lost 6 bases; unmatched junction nucleotides: 9. The DNA for the CDR3 is TGTGCCAGCAGCCCGGGACAGGGTGTTGGCGAGCAGTACTTC. Protein sequence: CASSPGQGVGEQYF.

The chain recombines TRBV2 with TRBJ1-6; the D gene is possibly TRBD1 (6 bases). This CDR3 has 17 residues. Germline CDR1 and CDR2: SNHLY and FYNNEI. V was shortened by 2 bases and J by 7 bases, with 18 bases between the two germline ends. The CDR3 protein is CASSERGWQAANSPLHF. DNA for the CDR3: TGTGCCAGCAGTGAAAGGGGGTGGCAGGCAGCAAATTCACCCCTCCACTTT.

The chain has TRBV7-8 and TRBJ2-2; the D gene is possibly TRBD1 (5 bases). Germline V gene data show CDR1 as SGHVS and CDR2 as FQNEAQ. Trimming cost V 3 bases and J 3 bases, with 11 bases left between them. This CDR3 is built from 15 residues. CDR3 residues: CASSLERGDTGELFF. CDR3 in DNA: TGTGCCAGCAGCTTGGAAAGGGGCGACACCGGGGAGCTGTTTTTT.

This clone was recorded a few times. The chain links TRBV19 to TRBJ2-1; D unclear. This CDR3 spans 14 amino acids. Trimming left V 3 bases short and J 6 bases short, with 12 bases between. CDR1 and CDR2 from the germline V gene are LNHDA and SQIVND (reference sequence). CDR3 sequence: CASSISVSINEQFF. Written as DNA, the CDR3 is TGTGCCAGTAGTATTTCCGTGAGCATCAATGAGCAGTTCTTC.

This clone has ten or more counts. J is TRBJ2-7 and V is TRBV6-1; D is possibly TRBD2 (5 bases). Germline V gene data show CDR1 as MNHNS and CDR2 as SASEGT. The CDR3 has 14 amino acids. Trimming took off 2 bases at V and 4 bases at J, with 12 bases between the two ends. CDR3 nucleotides: TGTGCCAGCAGTGAACAAGGCGGGCGGTACGAGCAGTACTTC. Protein product: CASSEQGGRYEQYF.

In regard to this clone: Other DNA sequences from this sample encode an identical CDR3 as well. The chain has TRBV4-3 and TRBJ2-7; unclear D gene. V lost 4 bases to trimming and J lost 7 bases, with 17 bases between them. Germline CDR1 LGHNA, CDR2 YSLEER. CDR3 length: 14 residues. For the CDR3, the DNA is TGCGCCAGCAGCCCAGGCACCCGACTCGTAGAGCAGTACTTC. The encoded protein is CASSPGTRLVEQYF.

The sample holds one count of this clone. V is TRBV28 and J is TRBJ1-1, with D maybe TRBD1 (5 bases). Trimming cost V 7 bases and J 5 bases, with 26 bases left between them. The length of the CDR3 is 17 residues. In germline, CDR1 is MDHEN, CDR2 SYDVKM. In DNA, the CDR3 is TGTGCCAGCACCACGGGGGTGAGCAGGGAAGGGGTTACTGAAGCTTTCTTT. Amino acid sequence: CASTTGVSREGVTEAFF.

CDR3 loop: CASSLIGPPGELFF. The CDR3 bases are TGTGCCAGCAGCTTAATTGGCCCTCCCGGGGAGCTGTTTTTT. This chain links TRBV7-9 with TRBJ2-2; D gene unclear. The CDR3 contains 14 residues. Between the trimmed V and J ends, which lost 2 bases and 6 bases, there was a span of 10 bases. CDR1 and CDR2 from the germline V gene are SEHNR and FQNEAQ (reference sequence).

This chain links TRBV28 with TRBJ1-6, with TRBD1 identical over 7 bases. Trimming took 5 bases from V and 10 from J; bases not matched to a gene: 20. CDR3 size: 18 residues. Looked up from germline, CDR1 is MDHEN and CDR2 is SYDVKM. CDR3 in amino acids: CASSLNPRTGERRSPLHF. The CDR3 DNA reads as TGTGCCAGCAGTCTCAACCCCCGTACAGGGGAGCGGAGGTCACCCCTCCACTTT.

The rearrangement links TRBV30 to TRBJ1-2; the match to TRBD1 covers 10 bases. The CDR3 is 15 amino acids. CDR1 is GTSNPN, CDR2 SVGIG, per germline (reference sequence). Trimming removed 1 base from V and 8 bases from J; junction bases left unmatched: 10. CDR3 DNA sequence: TGTGCCTGGAGTGCCTCTGGACAGGGGGATAACGGCTACACCTTC. Translating it yields CAWSASGQGDNGYTF.

This clone was observed a few times. As DNA, the CDR3 is TGTGCCAGCAGGCCGCAGGGGACTGGGGAAAAACTGTTTTTT. Encoded protein: CASRPQGTGEKLFF. The chain joins TRBV7-9 to TRBJ1-4; a weak D match, TRBD1 (6 bases). CDR1 and CDR2 from the germline V gene are SEHNR and FQNEAQ (reference sequence). V shed 6 bases and J shed 8 bases, with 16 bases lying between them. The CDR3 length is 14 residues. Full variable domain (rest looked up from reference TRBV7-9 and TRBJ1-4): DTGVSQNPRHKITKRGQNVTFRCDPISEHNRLYWYRQTLGQGPEFLTYFQNEAQLEKSRLLSDRFSAERPKGSFSTLEIQRTEQGDSAMYLCASRPQGTGEKLFFGSGTQLSVL.

The sample holds many counts of this clone. V is TRBV9 and J is TRBJ2-1; D possibly uses TRBD1 or TRBD2 (7 bases each). The CDR3 is 16 amino acids. From germline, CDR1 is SGDLS and CDR2 YYNGEE. The V end lost 2 bases, the J end lost 8 bases, and 20 bases lay between the germline ends. The CDR3 DNA reads as TGTGCCAGCAGCGTGCGAGTCGGACTAGGGGGCGATGAGCAGTTCTTC. This sequence encodes CASSVRVGLGGDEQFF.

The J gene is TRBJ2-5, the V gene TRBV5-6; D is possibly TRBD1 or TRBD2 (6 bases each). Germline loops: CDR1 SGHDT, CDR2 YYEEEE. This CDR3 is 15 amino acids long. Trimming took off 0 bases at V and 4 bases at J, with 13 bases between the two ends. This CDR3 reads CASSLVGGQGETQYF. The DNA for the CDR3 is TGTGCCAGCAGCTTGGTGGGGGGCCAGGGAGAGACCCAGTACTTC.